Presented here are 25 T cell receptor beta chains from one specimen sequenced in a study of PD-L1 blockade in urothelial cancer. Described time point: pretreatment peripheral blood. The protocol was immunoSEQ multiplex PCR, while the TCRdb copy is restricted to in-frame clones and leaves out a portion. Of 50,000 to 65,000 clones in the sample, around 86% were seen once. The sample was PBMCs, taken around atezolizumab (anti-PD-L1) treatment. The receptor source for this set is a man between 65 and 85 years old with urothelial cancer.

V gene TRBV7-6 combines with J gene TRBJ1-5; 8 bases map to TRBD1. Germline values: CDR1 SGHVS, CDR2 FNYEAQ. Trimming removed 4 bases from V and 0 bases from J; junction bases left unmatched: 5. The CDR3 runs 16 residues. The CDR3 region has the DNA TGTGCCAGCAGCTCAGGGGGCTGGGATAGCAATCAGCCCCAGCATTTT. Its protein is CASSSGGWDSNQPQHF.

CDR3 nucleotides: TGTGCCAGTAGTATTGACAGGGACTATGGCTACACCTTC. Amino acid sequence: CASSIDRDYGYTF. The chain recombines TRBV19 with TRBJ1-2; 7 nucleotides match TRBD1. CDR1 is LNHDA and CDR2 is SQIVND in the germline V gene (reference sequence). J was trimmed by 3 bases and V by 3 bases; bases with no gene match: 1. The CDR3 is 13 residues long.

CDR3 coding DNA: TGTGCCAGCAGTTTAAGGGGAACGGGGGATCAGCCCCAGCATTTT. Protein sequence: CASSLRGTGDQPQHF. The J gene is TRBJ1-5, the V gene TRBV27; D is possibly TRBD1 (5 bases). This CDR3 is 15 amino acids long. Deletions cut 2 bases from V and 5 bases from J, with 13 bases between. CDR1 is MNHEY and CDR2 is SMNVEV in the germline V gene (reference sequence).

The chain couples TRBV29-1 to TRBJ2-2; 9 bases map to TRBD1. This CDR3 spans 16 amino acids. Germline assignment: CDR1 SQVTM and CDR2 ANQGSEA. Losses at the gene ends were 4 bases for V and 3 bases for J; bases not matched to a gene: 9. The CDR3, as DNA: TGCAGCGTTGTAGGACAGGGGAAGAGAGACACCGGGGAGCTGTTTTTT. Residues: CSVVGQGKRDTGELFF.

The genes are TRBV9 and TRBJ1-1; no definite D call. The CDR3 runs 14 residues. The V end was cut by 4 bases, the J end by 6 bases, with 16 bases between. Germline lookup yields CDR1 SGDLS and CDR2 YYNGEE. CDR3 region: CASSSKGGFAEAFF. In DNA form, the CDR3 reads TGTGCCAGCAGCTCGAAAGGCGGGTTCGCTGAAGCTTTCTTT.

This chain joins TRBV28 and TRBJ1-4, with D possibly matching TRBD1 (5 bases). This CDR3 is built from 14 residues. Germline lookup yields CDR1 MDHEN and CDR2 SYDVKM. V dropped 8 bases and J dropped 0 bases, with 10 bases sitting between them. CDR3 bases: TGTGCCAGCCGGGGGGATGCAACTAATGAAAAACTGTTTTTT. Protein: CASRGDATNEKLFF.

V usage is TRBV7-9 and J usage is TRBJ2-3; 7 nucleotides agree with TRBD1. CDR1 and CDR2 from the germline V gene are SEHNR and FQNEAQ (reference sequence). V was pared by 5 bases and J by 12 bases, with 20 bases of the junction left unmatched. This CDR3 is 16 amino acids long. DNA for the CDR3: TGTGCCAGCAGCCAGGGGGTAGGGGCCGCTGAGGGTCAACAGTATTTT. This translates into CASSQGVGAAEGQQYF.

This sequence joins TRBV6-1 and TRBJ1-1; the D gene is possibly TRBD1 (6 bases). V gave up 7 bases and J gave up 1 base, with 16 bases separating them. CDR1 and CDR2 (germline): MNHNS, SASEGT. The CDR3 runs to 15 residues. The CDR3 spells CASNPGHRGNTEAFF. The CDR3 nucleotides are TGTGCCAGCAACCCGGGACATCGGGGGAACACTGAAGCTTTCTTT.

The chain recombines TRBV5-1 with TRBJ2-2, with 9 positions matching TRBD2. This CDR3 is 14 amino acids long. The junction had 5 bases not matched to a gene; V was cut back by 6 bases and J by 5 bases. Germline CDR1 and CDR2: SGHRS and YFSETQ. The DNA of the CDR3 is TGCGCCAGCACCGGCGGGAGGGGGACCGGGGAGCTGTTTTTT. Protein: CASTGGRGTGELFF.

The CDR3 nucleotides are TGTGCCAGCAGTCAATACAGGGGGGGAAACACTGAAGCTTTCTTT. Protein sequence: CASSQYRGGNTEAFF. V gene TRBV27 combines with J gene TRBJ1-1; 8 positions match TRBD1. V gave up 5 bases and J gave up 2 bases; unmatched junction bases: 7. Germline V gene data show CDR1 as MNHEY and CDR2 as SMNVEV (reference sequence). The CDR3 is 15 amino acids.

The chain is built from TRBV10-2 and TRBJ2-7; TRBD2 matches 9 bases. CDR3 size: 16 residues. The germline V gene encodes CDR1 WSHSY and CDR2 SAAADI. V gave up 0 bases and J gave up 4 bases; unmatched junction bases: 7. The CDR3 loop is CASSESAGGLGYEQYF. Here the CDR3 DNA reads TGCGCCAGCAGTGAGTCGGCGGGGGGGTTGGGGTACGAGCAGTACTTC.

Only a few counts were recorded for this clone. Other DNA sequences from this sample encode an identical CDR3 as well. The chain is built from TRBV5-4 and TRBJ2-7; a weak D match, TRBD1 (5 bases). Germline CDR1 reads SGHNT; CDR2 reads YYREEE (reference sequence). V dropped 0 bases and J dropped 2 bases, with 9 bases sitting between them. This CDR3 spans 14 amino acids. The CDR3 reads CASSLDRTTYEQYF. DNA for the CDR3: TGTGCCAGCAGCTTGGACAGGACCACCTACGAGCAGTACTTC.

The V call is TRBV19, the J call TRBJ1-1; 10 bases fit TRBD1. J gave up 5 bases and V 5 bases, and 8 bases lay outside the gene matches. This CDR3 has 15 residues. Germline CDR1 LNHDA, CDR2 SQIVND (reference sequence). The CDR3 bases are TGTGCCAGTAGTTCATGGACAGGGGGTGGTACTGAAGCTTTCTTT. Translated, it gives CASSSWTGGGTEAFF.

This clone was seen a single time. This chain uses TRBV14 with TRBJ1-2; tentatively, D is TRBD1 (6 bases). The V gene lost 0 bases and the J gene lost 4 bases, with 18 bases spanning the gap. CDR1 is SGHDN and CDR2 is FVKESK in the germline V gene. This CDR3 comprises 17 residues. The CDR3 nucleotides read TGTGCCAGCAGCCAAGATTCTCGGCTACAGGGAAGCTATGGCTACACCTTC. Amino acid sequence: CASSQDSRLQGSYGYTF.

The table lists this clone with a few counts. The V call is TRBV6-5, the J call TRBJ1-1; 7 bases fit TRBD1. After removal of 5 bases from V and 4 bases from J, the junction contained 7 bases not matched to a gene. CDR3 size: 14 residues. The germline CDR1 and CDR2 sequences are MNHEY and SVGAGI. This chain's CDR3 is CASSQNRGSTEAFF. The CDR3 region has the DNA TGTGCCAGCAGTCAGAACAGGGGCAGCACTGAAGCTTTCTTT.

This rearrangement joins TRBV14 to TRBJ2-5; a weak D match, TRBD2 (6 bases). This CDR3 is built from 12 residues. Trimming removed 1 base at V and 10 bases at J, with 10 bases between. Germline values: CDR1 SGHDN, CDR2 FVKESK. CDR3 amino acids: CASSQVGGGQYF. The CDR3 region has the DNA TGTGCCAGCAGCCAAGTGGGAGGTGGCCAGTACTTC.

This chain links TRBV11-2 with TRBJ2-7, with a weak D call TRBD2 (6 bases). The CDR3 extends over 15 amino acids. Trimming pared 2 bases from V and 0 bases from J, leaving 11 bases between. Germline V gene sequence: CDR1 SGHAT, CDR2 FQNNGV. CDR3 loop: CASSLRGGDSYEQYF. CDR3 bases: TGTGCCAGCAGCTTAAGGGGCGGGGACTCCTACGAGCAGTACTTC.

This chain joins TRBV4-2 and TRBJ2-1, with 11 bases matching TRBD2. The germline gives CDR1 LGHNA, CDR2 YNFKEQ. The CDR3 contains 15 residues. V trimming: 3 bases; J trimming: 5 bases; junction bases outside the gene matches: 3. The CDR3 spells CASSHGTSGDNEQFF. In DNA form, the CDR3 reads TGTGCCAGCAGCCATGGGACTAGCGGAGACAATGAGCAGTTCTTC.

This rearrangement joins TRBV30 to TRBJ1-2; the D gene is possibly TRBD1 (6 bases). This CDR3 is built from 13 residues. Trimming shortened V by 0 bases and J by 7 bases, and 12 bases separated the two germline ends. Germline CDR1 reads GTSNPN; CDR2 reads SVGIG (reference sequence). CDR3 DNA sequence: TGTGCCTGGAGTGTAGGGGGTGAGGCTGGCTACACCTTC. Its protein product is CAWSVGGEAGYTF.

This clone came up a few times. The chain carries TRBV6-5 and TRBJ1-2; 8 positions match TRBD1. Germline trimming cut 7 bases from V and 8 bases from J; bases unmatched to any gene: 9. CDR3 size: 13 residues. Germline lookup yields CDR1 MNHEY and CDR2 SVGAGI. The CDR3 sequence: CASTWQGAGGYTF. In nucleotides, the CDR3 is TGTGCCAGCACCTGGCAGGGGGCGGGAGGCTACACCTTC.

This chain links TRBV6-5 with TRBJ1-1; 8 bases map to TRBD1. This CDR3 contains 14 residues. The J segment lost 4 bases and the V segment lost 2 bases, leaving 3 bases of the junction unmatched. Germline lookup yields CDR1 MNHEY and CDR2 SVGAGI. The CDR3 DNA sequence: TGTGCCAGCAGTTACGACAGGGGCGTCACTGAAGCTTTCTTT. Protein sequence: CASSYDRGVTEAFF.

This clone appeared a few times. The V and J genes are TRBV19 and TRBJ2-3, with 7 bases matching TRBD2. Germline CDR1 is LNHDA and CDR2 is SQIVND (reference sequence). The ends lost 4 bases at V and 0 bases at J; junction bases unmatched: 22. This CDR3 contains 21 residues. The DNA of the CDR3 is TGTGCCAGTAGTAAGCGGGGCCTCTTAGGATTTGGCCTCTCTAGCACAGATACGCAGTATTTT. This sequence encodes CASSKRGLLGFGLSSTDTQYF.

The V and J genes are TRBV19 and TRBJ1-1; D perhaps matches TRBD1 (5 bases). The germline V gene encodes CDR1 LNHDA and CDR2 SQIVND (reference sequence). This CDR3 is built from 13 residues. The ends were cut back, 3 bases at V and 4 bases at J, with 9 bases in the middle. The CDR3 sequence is CASSIFGGTEAFF. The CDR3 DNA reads TGTGCCAGTAGTATTTTCGGGGGCACTGAAGCTTTCTTT.

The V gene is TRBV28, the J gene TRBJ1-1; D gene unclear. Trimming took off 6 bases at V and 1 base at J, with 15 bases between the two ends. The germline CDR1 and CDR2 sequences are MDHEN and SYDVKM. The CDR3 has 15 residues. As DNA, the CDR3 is TGTGCCAGCAGCCCCTCCGGGCGGGAGAACACTGAAGCTTTCTTT. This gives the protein CASSPSGRENTEAFF. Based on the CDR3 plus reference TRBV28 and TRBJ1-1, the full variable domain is DVKVTQSSRYLVKRTGEKVFLECVQDMDHENMFWYRQDPGLGLRLIYFSYDVKMKEKGDIPEGYSVSREKKERFSLILESASTNQTSMYLCASSPSGRENTEAFFGQGTRLTVV.

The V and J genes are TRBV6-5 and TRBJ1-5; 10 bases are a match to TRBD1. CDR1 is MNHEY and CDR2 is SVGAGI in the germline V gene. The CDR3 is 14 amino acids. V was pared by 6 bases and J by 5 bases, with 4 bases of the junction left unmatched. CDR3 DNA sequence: TGTGCCAGCAGGCCCGGGACAGGGGATCAGCCCCAGCATTTT. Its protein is CASRPGTGDQPQHF.